These T cell receptor beta chains were read from a single sample in a study of T cell repertoires in cytomegalovirus infection. TCRdb analysed the reads with MiXCR anew, one entry per CDR3 protein. The table includes about 320,000 distinct CDR3 sequences, 8% to 9.5% detected once. Sequenced input: PBMCs. These receptors originate from a human donor in good health (CMV status not recorded). Some clones in this sample may be carry-over from other donors' samples. The CDR3 runs from the conserved cysteine through the conserved F or W. D genes are given only for firm matches. Expanded clones get a size class; other rows say once, few or many, or leave the size out.

j_gene,abundance,v_gene,d_gene,CDR3nt,CDR3aa
TRBJ2-7,many,TRBV5-1,.,TGCGCCAGCAGCCCCCGCGACGGCCAGGGATCCGAGCAGTACTTC,CASSPRDGQGSEQYF
TRBJ2-7,.,TRBV10-1,.,TGCGCCAGCAGCTCCGGACCGGGAAGGGAGCAGTACTTC,CASSSGPGREQYF
TRBJ1-2,few,TRBV9,.,TGTGCCAGCAGCGTAGACTCGACAAGGGGGATAATTGCCTACACCTTC,CASSVDSTRGIIAYTF
TRBJ2-2,many,TRBV28,.,TGTGCCAGCAGTTGGGGGGAAGGTTTTCGAGGGGAGCTGTTTTTT,CASSWGEGFRGELFF
TRBJ2-2,.,TRBV27,.,TGTGCCAGCAGTTTAGATGTCGGACAGTCCCTCAACACCGGGGAGCTGTTTTTT,CASSLDVGQSLNTGELFF
TRBJ2-1,many,TRBV7-9,TRBD2,TGTGCCAGCAGCCTGGCTACTAGCGGGGGGGGTGAGCAGTTCTTC,CASSLATSGGGEQFF
TRBJ2-2,few,TRBV11-2,TRBD2,TGTGCCAGCAGCTTAGGACAGACTAGCGGGAGGGGTTCGCGGGGGACCGGGGAGCTGTTTTTT,CASSLGQTSGRGSRGTGELFF
TRBJ1-2,.,TRBV6-5,TRBD1,TGTGCCAGCAGGCCGACAGGGGGCAGTCGGGGCTACACCTTC,CASRPTGGSRGYTF
TRBJ1-2,many,TRBV12-3/TRBV12-4,.,TGTGCCAGCAGGCAACAGGTTGTTGGTAACTATGGCTACACCTTC,CASRQQVVGNYGYTF
TRBJ2-5,few,TRBV6-1,.,TGTGCCAGCAGTAGAACGGGGACTTTGTTAGAGACCCAGTACTTC,CASSRTGTLLETQYF
TRBJ1-6,once,TRBV30,.,TGTGCCTGGGAGAGGGACCATAATTCACCCCTCCACTTT,CAWERDHNSPLHF
TRBJ1-1,few,TRBV10-3,.,TGTGCCATCAGTACAGTCAAAAGAGAAACTGAAGCTTTCTTT,CAISTVKRETEAFF
TRBJ2-1,.,TRBV6-6,.,TGTGCCAGCAGTGATGGCCTTAGGAATGAGCAGTTCTTC,CASSDGLRNEQFF
TRBJ2-3,.,TRBV6-2/TRBV6-3,.,TGTGCCAGCAGCCCAACTTCCCCCCATACGCAGTATTTT,CASSPTSPHTQYF
TRBJ1-2,many,TRBV25-1,.,TGTGCCAGCAGGCCCCAGGGAGGGGCGATCTATGGCTACACCTTC,CASRPQGGAIYGYTF
TRBJ2-2,few,TRBV3-1,.,TGTGCCAGCAGCCAACGAGGAGCCACCGGGGAGCTGTTTTTT,CASSQRGATGELFF
TRBJ2-5,many,TRBV27,TRBD2,TGTGCCAGCAGTTCTAGCGGGAGACAAGGGACCCAGTACTTC,CASSSSGRQGTQYF
TRBJ1-4,few,TRBV4-3,TRBD1,TGCGCCAGCAGCCAAGACGGGGTACAGGGGGCAGTGACCGGTGAAAAACTGTTTTTT,CASSQDGVQGAVTGEKLFF
TRBJ1-5,many,TRBV7-2,.,TGTGCCAGCAGCTTACGACGCAATCAGCCCCAGCATTTT,CASSLRRNQPQHF
TRBJ2-7,many,TRBV6-2/TRBV6-3,.,TGTGCCAGCAGGACTCGCAGTAGCTCCTACGAGCAGTACTTC,CASRTRSSSYEQYF
TRBJ1-1,.,TRBV28,.,TGTGCCAGCAGTTTATGGGGGGCGGGGGTGAACACTGAAGCTTTCTTT,CASSLWGAGVNTEAFF
TRBJ1-2,many,TRBV7-2,TRBD1,TGTGCCAGCAGCTTAGCGTACGGCGACAGGGAGAACTATGGCTACACCTTC,CASSLAYGDRENYGYTF
TRBJ2-7,few,TRBV7-6,TRBD2,TGTGCCAGCAGCTTAGAGGGTAGCGGGAGCGAGCAGTACTTC,CASSLEGSGSEQYF
TRBJ1-1,few,TRBV28,TRBD1,TGTGCCAGCAGGATCGTCAGGGGGCGGAACACTGAAGCTTTCTTT,CASRIVRGRNTEAFF
TRBJ1-1,.,TRBV6-5,TRBD1,TGTGCCAGCAGTTACACCCGGGACAGTCTGAACACTGAAGCTTTCTTT,CASSYTRDSLNTEAFF
TRBJ1-1,many,TRBV7-6,.,TGTGCCAGCAGCTTAGCGGAAAGCGCTGAAGCTTTCTTT,CASSLAESAEAFF
TRBJ2-1,few,TRBV12-3/TRBV12-4,.,TGTGCCAGCAGCTTTCGGGTCTTGAACTACAATGAGCAGTTCTTC,CASSFRVLNYNEQFF
TRBJ2-3,few,TRBV6-6,TRBD1,TGTGCCAGCAGTTACTCCTTAACCGGGACAGGGGGCCGGGATACGCAGTATTTT,CASSYSLTGTGGRDTQYF
TRBJ2-5,many,TRBV12-3/TRBV12-4,.,TGTGCCAGCAGTGCCCGGACATCCCAAGAGACCCAGTACTTC,CASSARTSQETQYF
TRBJ1-5,many,TRBV7-8,.,TGTGCCAGCAGCTTAGGGGAGGCGTCCAGGGGCCGGGATCAGCCCCAGCATTTT,CASSLGEASRGRDQPQHF
TRBJ2-1,.,TRBV7-2,.,TGTGCCAGCAGCTATTACAGGGCTAGCTCCTACAATGAGCAGTTCTTC,CASSYYRASSYNEQFF
TRBJ2-5,.,TRBV6-8,.,TGTGCCAGCGGGAGCGGCTACCAAGAGACCCAGTACTTC,CASGSGYQETQYF
TRBJ2-7,many,TRBV4-2,.,TGTGCCAGCAGCCAAGATTGGCAGGGTGGCTACGAGCAGTACTTC,CASSQDWQGGYEQYF